This T cell receptor (beta chain) was profiled in a study of vaccination effects on CD4 cells after COVID-19. Whole-study findings and limits: Few convalescent patients were included, and no early post-infection timepoints were sampled.

In this sample, this clone turned up once. Its specificity is unknown. Method: immunoSEQ multiplex PCR; TCRdb's copy keeps in-frame clones and lacks some. The table records under 40,000 clones, 82% of them present only once. Around day 10 of culture, CD4+ T cells were separated out. The CDR3 is made up of 14 amino acids. V lost 5 bases and J 5 bases, leaving 14 bases between the germline ends. The V gene's germline CDR1 is SGHRS and CDR2 YFSETQ. The chain links TRBV5-1 to TRBJ2-1; tentatively, D is TRBD1 (6 bases). This sequence originates from a human donor who received a COVID-19 vaccine. The sample consisted of CD4+ T cells from PBMCs cultured without peptide, taken before COVID-19 vaccination. The DNA for the CDR3 is TGCGCCAGCAGTCGACAGGCGAGAGACAATGAGCAGTTCTTC. Its protein is CASSRQARDNEQFF.